The entry below describes one T cell receptor (beta chain). Antigen unknown. The CDR3 extends over 15 amino acids. CDR1 and CDR2 (germline): MGHRA, YSYEKL. The V end was cut by 0 bases, the J end by 2 bases, with 9 bases between. Using immunoSEQ multiplex PCR, the repertoire was profiled, and TCRdb retains in-frame clones only, with some absent. The repertoire includes 80,000 to 90,000 clones, about 90% of them detected once, and approximately 0.11% sits in the top ten. These data come from a study of graft-versus-host responses after intestinal transplantation. This specimen was unstimulated CD4+ T cells sorted from spleen or lymph node cells, taken before intestinal transplant. This rearrangement joins TRBV4-1 to TRBJ2-3, with D possibly TRBD2 on 5 matching bases. The sequence was obtained from a human donor who received an intestinal transplant. CDR3 in amino acids: CASSQEEAYTDTQYF. Here the CDR3 DNA reads TGCGCCAGCAGCCAAGAGGAGGCCTACACAGATACGCAGTATTTT.